Described below is a single T cell receptor (beta chain) sequence and its context. Its target antigen remains unknown. Base qualities are not recorded, but no much larger clone differs from it by a single base. These data originate in a study of T-cell memory formation after mild COVID-19 (dated by TCRdb to about 2021). About the study as a whole: TCR sequence clusters from the two donors were largely donor specific. The cohort comprised two young, previously healthy adult volunteers, one female and one male. T-cell clones expanding and contracting after mild COVID-19 in a couple of donors were tracked by longitudinal TCRalpha and TCRbeta repertoire sequencing. Study-wide conclusions, independent of this receptor: Whether the second-wave clones peaking on day 37 were SARS-CoV-2 specific was not confirmed. Only two mild cases were covered by the study, and larger cohorts that include severe cases with pre-infection samples were considered necessary. Contracting CD4+ clones appeared mostly in the CM and EM memory subsets, whereas CD8+ clones were enriched in EMRA. Balanced CD4/CD8 phenotypes were observed for clones contracting from day 15 to 85, whereas a bias towards CD4+ was observed for a second wave of clones expanding from day 15 to 37. Some responding clones were detected in pre-infection memory, suggesting pre-existing cross-reactive memory T cells joined the SARS-CoV-2 response.

Ficoll-Paque density gradient centrifugation was used to isolate PBMCs. The sequencer listed for this sample is Illumina NovaSeq 6000. TCRalpha and TCRbeta cDNA libraries were built by 5'RACE with constant-segment primers, adding sample barcodes and unique molecular identifiers. RNA was extracted from every sample with Trizol reagent. Amplification of the libraries took two PCR steps, and the second step added a second sample barcode plus Illumina TruSeq adapters. Libraries were sequenced on an Illumina NovaSeq with 2 x 150 bp paired-end reads. The original pipeline was this. Demultiplexing of reads and collapsing into UMI-guided consensus sequences were performed with migec v1.2.7. Using mixcr v2.1.11, the UMI consensuses were aligned to TRA and TRB V and J templates and assembled into clonotypes. Clonotypes were classified as expanded or contracted when called significant by both edgeR and NoisET, with noise models trained on biological replicates. edgeR calls used a false discovery rate-adjusted p below 0.01 and a log2 fold-change threshold of 1. PCA with hierarchical clustering of max-normalized trajectories of the 1000 most abundant clonotypes was used as exploratory dynamics analysis. Separately sequenced CD4+ and CD8+ repertoires were used to assign a CD4 or CD8 phenotype to each responding clone. The public reads were reanalyzed by TCRdb: fastp trimming at Q25, MiXCR alignment, in-frame beta chains only. Here each entry gathers all rows of one CDR3 protein and keeps the most common genes and DNA. The V and J calls and clone size are TCRdb's, not the authors'. The sample table contains approximately 350,000 distinct CDR3 sequences; only one count was recorded for approximately 13% of them. The top ten clonotypes cover 20% to 25% of the sample.

V lost 5 bases and J lost 1 base; the stretch between them is 9 bases long. The CDR3 spans 14 residues, from the cysteine through the phenylalanine. The read is trimmed to its CDR3 DNA, 42 bases read in frame from base 1. In the germline V gene, CDR1 corresponds to SGHTA and CDR2 to FQGTGA. Sequenced material: PBMCs or a T cell subset sorted from them (not recorded which). The clonotype was recovered from a man younger than 30 who had mild COVID-19 (a few samples of this study predate the infection). The sample titles of this study are shuffled in the database, so cell type and time point are left out; the donor was told from shared clones. The rearrangement combines TRBV7-3 with TRBJ2-4; too little of a D gene remains to name it. The nucleotides read TGTGCCAGCAGCCCCTCCTCGGCCAAAAACATTCAGTACTTC. This translates into CASSPSSAKNIQYF.